The present T cell receptor beta chain was sequenced within a study of human T cells and chemical hapten exposure. Study-level results: Controls had significantly fewer large CDR3 similarity clusters than were formed by expanded TCRs.

The time point is: patch test 1, 2 weeks after DPC sensitization. Treatment in this sample: therapeutic diphenylcyclopropenone sensitization with weekly scalp DPC. Unique molecular identifiers were attached to individual cDNA molecules during library preparation. One entry per CDR3 protein, called by TCRdb with MiXCR from the RACE reads. Of more than 95,000 distinct CDR3 sequences listed, 12% are singletons. This clonotype appeared many times. No antigen is known for it. This CDR3 comprises 16 residues. From germline, CDR1 is SGHVS and CDR2 FNYEAQ. With 3 bases removed from V and 1 base from J, the gap between germline ends came to 14 bases.

The chain combines TRBV7-6 with TRBJ2-3; a possible D gene is TRBD2 (6 bases). The material sequenced was whole blood, taken in connection with sensitization to the hapten diphenylcyclopropenone (DPC). The clonotype was recovered from a woman between 45 and 60 years old with alopecia areata. Some clones in this sample may be carry-over from other donors' samples. The CDR3 protein is CASSFLGGYGTDTQYF. CDR3 bases: TGTGCCAGCAGCTTTCTCGGGGGATATGGCACAGATACGCAGTATTTT.